Following are 15 T cell receptor beta chains from one sample sequenced in a study of shared clonotypes between healthy human individuals. This table comes from immunoSEQ multiplex PCR, and its TCRdb copy is limited to in-frame clones, with some not included. The sample holds 2.3 million or so clones; roughly 93% are singletons and the top ten take around 0.4%. The sample consisted of naive CD4+ T cells from PBMCs. Subset noted: CD45RA+ positively selected. The receptors here all came from a man younger than 35 in good health. Some clones in this sample may be carry-over from other donors' samples.

V usage is TRBV5-5 and J usage is TRBJ1-2; perhaps TRBD1 as D (6 bases). Germline V gene data show CDR1 as SGHKS and CDR2 as YYEKEE (reference sequence). The CDR3 runs to 14 residues. The V gene lost 3 bases and the J gene lost 4 bases, with 13 bases spanning the gap. The CDR3 nucleotides are TGTGCCAGCAGCTCGGGGGGCGGGAGCTATGGCTACACCTTC. Translated: CASSSGGGSYGYTF.

J is TRBJ2-7 and V is TRBV9; 9 bases map to TRBD2. V trimming: 3 bases; J trimming: 6 bases; junction bases outside the gene matches: 13. CDR1 is SGDLS, CDR2 YYNGEE, per germline. This CDR3 region has 16 residues. The CDR3: CASSAGLGLAISEQYF. CDR3 sequence (DNA): TGTGCCAGCAGCGCCGGGCTAGGACTAGCGATCTCCGAGCAGTACTTC.

The chain employs TRBV10-1 and TRBJ1-4, with 7 nucleotides matching TRBD1. CDR1 and CDR2 from the germline V gene are WNHNN and SYGVQD (reference sequence). This CDR3 contains 13 residues. J was trimmed by 7 bases and V by 7 bases; bases with no gene match: 6. The CDR3: CASTGTVGEKLFF. Here the CDR3 DNA reads TGCGCCAGCACCGGGACAGTGGGTGAAAAACTGTTTTTT.

The V gene is TRBV7-2, the J gene TRBJ1-4, with 9 nucleotides matching TRBD1. In germline, CDR1 is SGHTA, CDR2 FQGNSA. This CDR3 is 15 amino acids long. The trim removed 1 base at V and 6 bases at J, leaving 3 bases unmatched. CDR3 bases: TGTGCCAGCAGCTTAGTTGGGACAGGGTATGAAAAACTGTTTTTT. This sequence encodes CASSLVGTGYEKLFF.

CDR3 in DNA: TGCGCCAGCAGCATCCGGGGCCCCTGGGATGAGCAGTTCTTC. It translates to CASSIRGPWDEQFF. The chain couples TRBV5-1 to TRBJ2-1; D could derive from TRBD1 or TRBD2 (5 bases each). Germline loops: CDR1 SGHRS, CDR2 YFSETQ. The CDR3 consists of 14 residues. With 4 bases removed from V and 8 bases from J, the gap between germline ends came to 16 bases.

This chain joins TRBV6-1 and TRBJ2-3; 7 bases fit TRBD1. With V trimmed by 4 bases and J by 5 bases, 6 bases remained unmatched. CDR1 and CDR2 from the germline V gene are MNHNS and SASEGT. This CDR3 is 14 amino acids long. The CDR3 DNA reads as TGTGCCAGCAGTGGGCAGGGGGAAATAGATACGCAGTATTTT. Its protein is CASSGQGEIDTQYF.

The chain is built from TRBV14 and TRBJ1-4, with TRBD1 as a possible D gene (5 bases). Trimming cost V 3 bases and J 9 bases, with 23 bases left between them. Germline CDR1 and CDR2: SGHDN and FVKESK. There are 17 residues in the CDR3. CDR3 coding DNA: TGTGCCAGCAGCCATGAGGCCGACAGATCAAGCCTCAAAAAACTGTTTTTT. The encoded protein is CASSHEADRSSLKKLFF.

The sample holds one count of this clone. The genes are TRBV28 and TRBJ1-1; D possibly corresponds to TRBD1 (5 bases). Germline CDR1 is MDHEN and CDR2 is SYDVKM. The CDR3 is 16 amino acids. Trimming removed 5 bases from V and 4 bases from J, with 20 bases in between. Here the CDR3 reads CASSPGRTSGGTEAFF. DNA for the CDR3: TGTGCCAGCAGTCCGGGACGTACCTCAGGAGGCACTGAAGCTTTCTTT.

CDR3 loop: CASSLVWGEQFF. CDR3 in DNA: TGTGCCAGCAGCTTGGTTTGGGGTGAGCAGTTCTTC. The chain employs TRBV5-6 and TRBJ2-1, with D unresolved. V was shortened by 0 bases and J by 9 bases, with 7 bases between the two germline ends. The CDR3 runs 12 residues. The V gene's germline CDR1 is SGHDT and CDR2 YYEEEE.

For the CDR3, the DNA is TGTGCCAGCTCGGCCTCGGGGTCCAATTCACCCCTCCACTTT. Protein product: CASSASGSNSPLHF. The chain uses TRBV28 and TRBJ1-6; D remains ambiguous. V was trimmed by 8 bases and J by 7 bases, leaving 15 bases between them. Germline V lookup: CDR1 MDHEN, CDR2 SYDVKM. The CDR3 contains 14 residues.

The genes are TRBV28 and TRBJ2-5; 9 bases match TRBD1. This CDR3 spans 18 amino acids. Germline assignment: CDR1 MDHEN and CDR2 SYDVKM. V trimming: 3 bases; J trimming: 5 bases; junction bases outside the gene matches: 16. DNA for the CDR3: TGTGCCAGCAGTTTTTCTACAAACCGGGACAGGGTTGAGGAGACCCAGTACTTC. As protein: CASSFSTNRDRVEETQYF.

The chain recombines TRBV4-1 with TRBJ2-5; 7 bases match TRBD2. The CDR3 spans 16 residues. Germline CDR1 is MGHRA and CDR2 is YSYEKL. The J segment lost 1 base and the V segment lost 4 bases, leaving 9 bases of the junction unmatched. The CDR3 spells CASSRGEGLTQETQYF. The CDR3 coding sequence is TGCGCCAGCAGCCGAGGGGAGGGACTCACCCAAGAGACCCAGTACTTC.

This clone came up once. The V gene is TRBV7-3, the J gene TRBJ2-1; 7 bases align to TRBD2. V gave up 5 bases and J gave up 8 bases; unmatched junction bases: 15. Looked up from germline, CDR1 is SGHTA and CDR2 is FQGTGA. This CDR3 contains 16 residues. Here the CDR3 reads CASSLTSSGLVDEQFF. CDR3 bases: TGTGCCAGCAGCCTGACTAGCTCGGGCCTAGTCGATGAGCAGTTCTTC. The variable domain in full, with the rest retrieved from reference TRBV7-3 and TRBJ2-1, is GAGVSQTPSNKVTEKGKYVELRCDPISGHTALYWYRQSLGQGPEFLIYFQGTGAADDSGLPNDRFFAVRPEGSVSTLKIQRTERGDSAVYLCASSLTSSGLVDEQFFGPGTRLTVL.

On this clone: Other DNA sequences in this specimen translate into the identical CDR3. This chain links TRBV28 with TRBJ1-1; D is uncertain. V shed 5 bases and J shed 6 bases, with 7 bases lying between them. This CDR3 region has 11 residues. Germline-derived CDR1 and CDR2 are MDHEN and SYDVKM. CDR3 sequence (DNA): TGTGCCAGCAGTCTTACGGCTGAAGCTTTCTTT. This gives the protein CASSLTAEAFF.

This clone has only one observation. The V call is TRBV5-4, the J call TRBJ1-1, with D unresolved. V lost 4 bases, J lost 3 bases, and 19 bases lay in between. This CDR3 contains 16 residues. Germline CDR1 reads SGHNT; CDR2 reads YYREEE (reference sequence). CDR3 sequence (DNA): TGTGCCAGCAGCCCCCTCGGGAATCGTGGGGACACTGAAGCTTTCTTT. Its protein product is CASSPLGNRGDTEAFF.